This T cell receptor beta chain was identified in a study of blood T cell repertoires in COVID-19. The data were produced by immunoSEQ multiplex PCR, yet TCRdb's version contains in-frame clones alone and is incomplete. Counted here are about 230,000 clones, about four fifths occurring once; the ten biggest clones make up around 7.2%. The V gene end was trimmed by 5 bases and the J gene end by 3 bases; junction bases not matched to a gene: 5. CDR3 length: 16 amino acids. Germline values: CDR1 MNHEY, CDR2 SVGEGT. The receptor was isolated from a woman aged 80 or older with COVID-19, enrolled during active disease. Material for sequencing was peripheral blood. The genes are TRBV6-2 or TRBV6-3 and TRBJ2-7, with 15 bases matching TRBD2. The CDR3 sequence: CASSPGTSGRFYEQYF. CDR3 nucleotide sequence: TGTGCCAGCAGTCCGGGGACTAGCGGGAGGTTCTACGAGCAGTACTTC.